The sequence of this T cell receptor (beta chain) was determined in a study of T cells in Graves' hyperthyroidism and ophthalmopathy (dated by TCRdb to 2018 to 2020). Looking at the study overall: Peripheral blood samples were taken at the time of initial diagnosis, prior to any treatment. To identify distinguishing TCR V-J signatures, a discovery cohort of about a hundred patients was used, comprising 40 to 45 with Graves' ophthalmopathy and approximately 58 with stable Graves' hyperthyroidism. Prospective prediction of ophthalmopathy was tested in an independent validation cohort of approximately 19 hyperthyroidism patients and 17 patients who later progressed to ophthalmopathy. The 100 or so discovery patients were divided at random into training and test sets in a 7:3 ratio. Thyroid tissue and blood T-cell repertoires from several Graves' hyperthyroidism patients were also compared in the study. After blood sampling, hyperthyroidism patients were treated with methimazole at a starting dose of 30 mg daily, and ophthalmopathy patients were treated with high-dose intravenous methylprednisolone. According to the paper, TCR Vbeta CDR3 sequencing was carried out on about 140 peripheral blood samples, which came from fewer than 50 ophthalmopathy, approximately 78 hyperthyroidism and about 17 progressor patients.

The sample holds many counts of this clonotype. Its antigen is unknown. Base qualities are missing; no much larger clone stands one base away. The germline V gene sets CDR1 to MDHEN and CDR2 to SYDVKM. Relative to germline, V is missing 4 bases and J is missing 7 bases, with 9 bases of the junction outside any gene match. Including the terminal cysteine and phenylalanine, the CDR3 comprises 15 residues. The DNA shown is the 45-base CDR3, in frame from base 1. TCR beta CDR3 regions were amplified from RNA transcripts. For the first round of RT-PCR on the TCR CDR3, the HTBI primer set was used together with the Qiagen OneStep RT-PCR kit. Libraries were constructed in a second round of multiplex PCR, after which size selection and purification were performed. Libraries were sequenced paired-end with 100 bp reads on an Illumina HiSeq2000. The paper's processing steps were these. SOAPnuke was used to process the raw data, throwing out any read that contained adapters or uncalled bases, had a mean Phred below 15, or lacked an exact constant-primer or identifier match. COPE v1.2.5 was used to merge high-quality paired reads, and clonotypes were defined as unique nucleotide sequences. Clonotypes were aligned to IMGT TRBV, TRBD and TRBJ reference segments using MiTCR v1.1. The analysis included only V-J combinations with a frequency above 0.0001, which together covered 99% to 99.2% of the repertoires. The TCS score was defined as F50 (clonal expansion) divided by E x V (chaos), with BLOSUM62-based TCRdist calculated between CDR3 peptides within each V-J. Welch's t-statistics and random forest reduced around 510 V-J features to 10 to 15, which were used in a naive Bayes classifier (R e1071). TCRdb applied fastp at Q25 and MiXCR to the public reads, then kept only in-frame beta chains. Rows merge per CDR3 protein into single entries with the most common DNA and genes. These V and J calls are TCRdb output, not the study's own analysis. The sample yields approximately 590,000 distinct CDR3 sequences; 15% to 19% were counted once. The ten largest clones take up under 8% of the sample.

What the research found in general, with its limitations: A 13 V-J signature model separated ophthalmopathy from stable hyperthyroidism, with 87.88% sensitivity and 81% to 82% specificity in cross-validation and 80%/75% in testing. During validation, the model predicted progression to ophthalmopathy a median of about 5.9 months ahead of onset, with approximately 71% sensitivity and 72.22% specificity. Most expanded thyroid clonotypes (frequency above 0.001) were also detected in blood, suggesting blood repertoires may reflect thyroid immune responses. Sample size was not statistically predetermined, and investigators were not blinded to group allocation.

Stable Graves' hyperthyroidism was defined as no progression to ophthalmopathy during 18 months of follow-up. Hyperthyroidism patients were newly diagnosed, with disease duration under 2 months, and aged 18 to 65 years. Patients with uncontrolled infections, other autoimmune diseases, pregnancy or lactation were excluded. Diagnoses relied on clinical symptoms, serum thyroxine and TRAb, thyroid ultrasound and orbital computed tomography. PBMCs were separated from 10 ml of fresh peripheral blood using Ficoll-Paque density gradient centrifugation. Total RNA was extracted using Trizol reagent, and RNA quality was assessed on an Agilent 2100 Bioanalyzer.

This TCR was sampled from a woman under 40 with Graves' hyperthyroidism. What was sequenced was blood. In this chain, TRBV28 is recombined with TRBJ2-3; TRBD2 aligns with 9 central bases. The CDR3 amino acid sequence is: CASSSIAGVRNTQYF. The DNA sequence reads TGTGCCAGCAGTTCCATAGCGGGAGTCCGAAATACGCAGTATTTT.